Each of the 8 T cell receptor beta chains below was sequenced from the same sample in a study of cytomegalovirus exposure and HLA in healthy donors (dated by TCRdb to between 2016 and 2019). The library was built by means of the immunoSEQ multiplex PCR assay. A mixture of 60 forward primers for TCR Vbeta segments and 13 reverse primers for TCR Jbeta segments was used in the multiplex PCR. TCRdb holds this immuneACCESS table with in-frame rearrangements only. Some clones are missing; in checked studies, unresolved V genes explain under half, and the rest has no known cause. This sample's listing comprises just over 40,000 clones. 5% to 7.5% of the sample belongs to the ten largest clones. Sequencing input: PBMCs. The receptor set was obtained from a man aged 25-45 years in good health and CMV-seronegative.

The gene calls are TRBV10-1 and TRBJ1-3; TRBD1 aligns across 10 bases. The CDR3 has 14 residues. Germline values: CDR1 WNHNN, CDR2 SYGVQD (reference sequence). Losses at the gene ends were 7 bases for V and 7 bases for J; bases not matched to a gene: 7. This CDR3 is CASTKLGQGNTIYF. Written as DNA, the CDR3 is TGCGCCAGCACCAAGTTGGGACAGGGGAACACCATATATTTT.

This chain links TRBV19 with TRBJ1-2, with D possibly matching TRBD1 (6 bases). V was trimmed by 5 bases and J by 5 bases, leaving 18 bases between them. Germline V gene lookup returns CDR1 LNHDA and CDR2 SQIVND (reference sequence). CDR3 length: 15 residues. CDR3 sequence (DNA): TGTGCCAGTAGTCCCGGGGGGGGCGAGGGGTATGGCTACACCTTC. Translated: CASSPGGGEGYGYTF. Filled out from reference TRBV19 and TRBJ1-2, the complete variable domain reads DGGITQSPKYLFRKEGQNVTLSCEQNLNHDAMYWYRQDPGQGLRLIYYSQIVNDFQKGDIAEGYSVSREKKESFPLTVTSAQKNPTAFYLCASSPGGGEGYGYTFGSGTRLTVV.

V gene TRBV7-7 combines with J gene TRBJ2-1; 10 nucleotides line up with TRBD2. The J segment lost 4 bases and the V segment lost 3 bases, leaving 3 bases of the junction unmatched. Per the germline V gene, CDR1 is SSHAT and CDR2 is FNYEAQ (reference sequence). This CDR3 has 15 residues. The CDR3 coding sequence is TGTGCCAGCAGCTTCGCTAGCGGGAGTTACAATGAGCAGTTCTTC. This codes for CASSFASGSYNEQFF.

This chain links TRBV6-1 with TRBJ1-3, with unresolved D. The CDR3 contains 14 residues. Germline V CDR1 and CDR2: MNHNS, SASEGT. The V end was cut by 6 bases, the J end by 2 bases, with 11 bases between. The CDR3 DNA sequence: TGTGCCAGCAGCCCCACACAGACTGGAAACACCATATATTTT. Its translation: CASSPTQTGNTIYF.

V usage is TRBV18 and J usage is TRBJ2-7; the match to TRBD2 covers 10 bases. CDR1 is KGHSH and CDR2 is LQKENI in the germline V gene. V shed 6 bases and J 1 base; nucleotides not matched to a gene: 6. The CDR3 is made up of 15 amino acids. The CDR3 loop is CASSRGTSESYEQYF. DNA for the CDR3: TGTGCCAGCTCCCGGGGGACTAGCGAATCCTACGAGCAGTACTTC. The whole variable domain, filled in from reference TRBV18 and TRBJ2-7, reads NAGVMQNPRHLVRRRGQEARLRCSPMKGHSHVYWYRQLPEEGLKFMVYLQKENIIDESGMPKERFSAEFPKEGPSILRIQQVVRGDSAAYFCASSRGTSESYEQYFGPGTRLTVT.

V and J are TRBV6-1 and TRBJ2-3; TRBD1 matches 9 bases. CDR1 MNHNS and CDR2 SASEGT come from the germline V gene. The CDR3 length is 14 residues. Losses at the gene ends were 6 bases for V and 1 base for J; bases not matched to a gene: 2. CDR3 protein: CASSRQGGTDTQYF. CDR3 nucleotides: TGTGCCAGCAGCAGACAGGGGGGCACAGATACGCAGTATTTT.

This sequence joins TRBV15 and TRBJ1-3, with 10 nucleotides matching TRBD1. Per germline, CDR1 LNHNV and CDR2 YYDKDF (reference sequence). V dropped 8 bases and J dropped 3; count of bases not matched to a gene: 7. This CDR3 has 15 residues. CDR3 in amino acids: CATRPGTGDGNTIYF. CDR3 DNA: TGTGCCACCCGCCCCGGGACAGGGGATGGAAACACCATATATTTT.

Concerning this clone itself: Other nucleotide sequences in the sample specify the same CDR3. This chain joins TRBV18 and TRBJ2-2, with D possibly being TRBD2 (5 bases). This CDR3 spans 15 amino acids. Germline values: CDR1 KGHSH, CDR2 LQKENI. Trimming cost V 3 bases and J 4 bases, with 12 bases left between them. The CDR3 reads CASSPSSAGTGELFF. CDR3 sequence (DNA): TGTGCCAGCTCACCTTCGTCCGCGGGCACCGGGGAGCTGTTTTTT.